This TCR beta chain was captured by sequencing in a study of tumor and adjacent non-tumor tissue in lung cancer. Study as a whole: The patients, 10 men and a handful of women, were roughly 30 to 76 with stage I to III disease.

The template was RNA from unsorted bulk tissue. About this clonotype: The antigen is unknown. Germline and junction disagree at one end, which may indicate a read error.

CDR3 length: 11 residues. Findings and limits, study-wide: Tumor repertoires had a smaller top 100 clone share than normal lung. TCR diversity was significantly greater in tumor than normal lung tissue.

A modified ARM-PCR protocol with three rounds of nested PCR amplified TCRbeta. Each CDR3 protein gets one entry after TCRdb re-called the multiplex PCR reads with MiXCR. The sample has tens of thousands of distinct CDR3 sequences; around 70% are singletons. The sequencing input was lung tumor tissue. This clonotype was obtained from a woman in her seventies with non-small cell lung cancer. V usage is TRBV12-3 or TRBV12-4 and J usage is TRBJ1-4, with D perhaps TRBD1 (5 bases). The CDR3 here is CASKLSKGLVF. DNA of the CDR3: TGTGCCAGCAAGCTCTCCAAGGGACTGGTTTTT.